A single sample gave rise to the 23 T cell receptor beta chains below, sequenced in a study of blood T cell repertoires in COVID-19. TCRdb keeps only in-frame clones here, not all; method: immunoSEQ multiplex PCR. The sample has about 400,000 clones; around nine tenths are singletons. Sequencing was performed on peripheral blood. The source of these receptors is a human donor in a cohort sampled during active COVID-19.

V and J are TRBV6-2 or TRBV6-3 and TRBJ2-6, with TRBD1 matching 7 bases. Trimming took 2 bases from V and 1 from J; bases not matched to a gene: 8. CDR3 length: 18 residues. Germline CDR1 MNHEY, CDR2 SVGEGT. The CDR3 region has the DNA TGTGCCAGCAGTTACCGGGAACAGGGGTGGTCTGGGGCCAACGTCCTGACTTTC. This translates into CASSYREQGWSGANVLTF.

The chain uses TRBV25-1 and TRBJ2-5, with D possibly TRBD2 on 6 matching bases. The germline CDR1 and CDR2 sequences are MGHDK and SYGVNS. V lost 7 bases to trimming and J lost 5 bases, with 20 bases between them. The CDR3 totals 15 residues. In nucleotides, the CDR3 is TGTGCCAGCACCTCTTCGGGCCTTCGGGGGGAGACCCAGTACTTC. This encodes CASTSSGLRGETQYF.

This sequence joins TRBV30 and TRBJ1-2; possible D gene TRBD1, 5 bases. CDR1 GTSNPN and CDR2 SVGIG come from the germline V gene (reference sequence). V shed 0 bases and J shed 8 bases, with 16 bases lying between them. The CDR3 sequence is 14 residues long. The CDR3 DNA sequence: TGTGCCTGGAGTGTACCGGGGGGTTCTGGAGGCTACACCTTC. Amino acid sequence: CAWSVPGGSGGYTF.

V is TRBV9 and J is TRBJ2-1; 8 bases agree with TRBD2. CDR3 length: 15 residues. Germline CDR1 reads SGDLS; CDR2 reads YYNGEE. The trim removed 2 bases at V and 6 bases at J, leaving 7 bases unmatched. The CDR3, as DNA: TGTGCCAGCAGCGTGGGCGGGAGGACCTCCAATGAGCAGTTCTTC. Amino acid sequence: CASSVGGRTSNEQFF.

This rearrangement joins TRBV27 to TRBJ2-7, with TRBD2 matching 8 bases. J gave up 3 bases and V 8 bases, and 9 bases lay outside the gene matches. The CDR3 is 14 amino acids. The germline V gene has CDR1 MNHEY and CDR2 SMNVEV (reference sequence). CDR3 nucleotide sequence: TGTGCCAGCCGCCCCTCGGGAGGGGGCTACGAGCAGTACTTC. It translates to CASRPSGGGYEQYF.

V usage is TRBV27 and J usage is TRBJ1-4; D unresolved. The CDR3 is made up of 13 amino acids. Deletions cut 5 bases from V and 4 bases from J, with 8 bases between. Germline V CDR1 and CDR2: MNHEY, SMNVEV (reference sequence). The CDR3 spells CASSTSYNEKLFF. For the CDR3, the DNA is TGTGCCAGCAGTACCAGTTATAATGAAAAACTGTTTTTT.

The chain recombines TRBV3-1 (or the pseudogene TRBV3-2) with TRBJ2-2, with TRBD2 matching over 14 bases. There are 18 residues in the CDR3. Germline CDR1 reads LGHDT; CDR2 reads YNNKEL (reference sequence). Trimming at V came to 3 bases and at J to 5 bases, leaving 8 bases not matched to a gene. The CDR3 coding sequence is TGTGCCAGCAGCCATCACGGACTAGCGGGGGGATCGACCGGGGAGCTGTTTTTT. Translating it yields CASSHHGLAGGSTGELFF.

The J gene is TRBJ2-2, the V gene TRBV15, with D perhaps TRBD1 (5 bases). The CDR3 consists of 12 residues. Germline V gene data show CDR1 as LNHNV and CDR2 as YYDKDF (reference sequence). Between the trimmed V and J ends, which lost 5 bases and 5 bases, there was a span of 6 bases. The CDR3 protein is CATSRQTGELFF. CDR3 bases: TGTGCCACCAGCCGACAGACCGGGGAGCTGTTTTTT.

The V gene is TRBV7-6, the J gene TRBJ2-5; 7 bases align to TRBD2. This CDR3 contains 14 residues. J gave up 1 base and V 2 bases, and 1 base lay outside the gene matches. In germline, CDR1 is SGHVS, CDR2 FNYEAQ. The CDR3, as DNA: TGTGCCAGCAGCTTACTAGCGGTCCAAGAGACCCAGTACTTC. Its translation is CASSLLAVQETQYF.

The rearrangement joins TRBV27 to TRBJ2-5; 8 bases are shared with TRBD2. The CDR3 runs 15 residues. The germline CDR1 and CDR2 sequences are MNHEY and SMNVEV (reference sequence). The ends lost 4 bases at V and 5 bases at J; junction bases unmatched: 9. CDR3 coding DNA: TGTGCCAGCAGTTCCCACGGGGGGGCCCTGGAGACCCAGTACTTC. This sequence encodes CASSSHGGALETQYF.

Only a few counts were recorded for this clone. The rearrangement uses TRBV10-3 and TRBJ1-1; 7 bases match TRBD1. Germline V lookup: CDR1 ENHRY, CDR2 SYGVKD. The CDR3 has 12 amino acids. Trimming removed 11 bases from V and 3 bases from J; junction bases left unmatched: 6. CDR3 DNA: TGTGCCGTCCGGGACAGCTACACTGAAGCTTTCTTT. As protein: CAVRDSYTEAFF.

V is TRBV6-5 and J is TRBJ2-7; 9 bases are a match to TRBD1. The V segment lost 4 bases and the J segment 3 bases; nucleotides outside the gene matches: 7. The germline gives CDR1 MNHEY, CDR2 SVGAGI. The CDR3 is 15 amino acids. The CDR3, as DNA: TGTGCCAGCAGTTCCATCCGGGACAGGGACTACGAGCAGTACTTC. Translating gives CASSSIRDRDYEQYF.

This chain uses TRBV7-2 with TRBJ1-1; 9 nucleotides agree with TRBD1. Germline CDR1 reads SGHTA; CDR2 reads FQGNSA. Trimming took 3 bases from V and 5 from J; bases not matched to a gene: 7. The CDR3 extends over 15 amino acids. Here the CDR3 DNA reads TGTGCCAGCAGCTTGCCCGGGACAGGGCGAACTGAAGCTTTCTTT. This gives the protein CASSLPGTGRTEAFF.

The chain uses TRBV2 and TRBJ1-1, with 8 bases that match TRBD1. Germline V gene lookup returns CDR1 SNHLY and CDR2 FYNNEI. The CDR3 extends over 15 amino acids. Trimming at V came to 3 bases and at J to 3 bases, leaving 6 bases not matched to a gene. In DNA, the CDR3 is TGTGCCAGCAGTGATACGACAGGGGAAGACACTGAAGCTTTCTTT. This encodes CASSDTTGEDTEAFF.

This clone was seen only a few times. The rearrangement uses TRBV5-1 and TRBJ2-1; TRBD2 aligns across 13 bases. This CDR3 has 14 amino acids. CDR1 is SGHRS, CDR2 YFSETQ, per germline. The V and J ends lost 3 bases and 6 bases, in that order; junction bases with no gene match: 0. CDR3 amino acids: CASSWTSGSNEQFF. The DNA for the CDR3 is TGCGCCAGCAGCTGGACTAGCGGGAGCAATGAGCAGTTCTTC.

This clone occurred once. This chain links TRBV3-1 (or the pseudogene TRBV3-2) with TRBJ2-7, with TRBD2 matching over 13 bases. The CDR3 runs to 20 residues. After removal of 0 bases from V and 4 bases from J, the junction contained 15 bases not matched to a gene. Germline loops: CDR1 LGHDT, CDR2 YNNKEL (reference sequence). The CDR3 DNA sequence: TGTGCCAGCAGCCAAGAACTAGCGGGAGGGCCTGTGTCTCGATTATACGAGCAGTACTTC. This gives the protein CASSQELAGGPVSRLYEQYF.

The chain has TRBV28 and TRBJ1-5; 8 bases fit TRBD1. Germline loops: CDR1 MDHEN, CDR2 SYDVKM. Trimming removed 4 bases from V and 1 base from J; junction bases left unmatched: 6. The CDR3 contains 16 residues. The CDR3 sequence: CASSYKQGGSNQPQHF. The DNA of the CDR3 is TGTGCCAGCAGTTATAAACAGGGGGGCAGCAATCAGCCCCAGCATTTT.

CDR3 DNA: TGTGCCAGCAGCCAAGATAGGCTAGCGGGGGACAATGAGCAGTTCTTC. Its protein product is CASSQDRLAGDNEQFF. The chain employs TRBV14 and TRBJ2-1; TRBD2 aligns across 10 bases. The V gene's germline CDR1 is SGHDN and CDR2 FVKESK. The CDR3 is 16 amino acids. V lost 0 bases and J lost 5; bases outside the gene matches: 4.

The chain is built from TRBV19 and TRBJ1-1; TRBD1 aligns across 8 bases. Germline CDR1 and CDR2: LNHDA and SQIVND (reference sequence). The V gene end was trimmed by 4 bases and the J gene end by 2 bases; junction bases not matched to a gene: 9. CDR3 length: 16 residues. DNA for the CDR3: TGTGCCAGTAGTACACGGCGGACAGGGATAAACACTGAAGCTTTCTTT. Its protein is CASSTRRTGINTEAFF. The full variable domain, completed using reference TRBV19 and TRBJ1-1, is DGGITQSPKYLFRKEGQNVTLSCEQNLNHDAMYWYRQDPGQGLRLIYYSQIVNDFQKGDIAEGYSVSREKKESFPLTVTSAQKNPTAFYLCASSTRRTGINTEAFFGQGTRLTVV.

The chain has TRBV7-9 and TRBJ1-2; tentatively, D is TRBD1 (6 bases). The CDR3 contains 18 residues. V lost 5 bases and J 6 bases, leaving 28 bases between the germline ends. Germline assignment: CDR1 SEHNR and CDR2 FQNEAQ (reference sequence). CDR3 region: CASSRYRMDSTSYHGYTF. DNA of the CDR3: TGTGCCAGCAGCCGCTACCGCATGGACAGCACCTCCTACCATGGCTACACCTTC.

The chain recombines TRBV28 with TRBJ2-1; 10 bases align to TRBD2. The CDR3 is 18 amino acids. Germline CDR1 MDHEN, CDR2 SYDVKM. Germline trimming cut 5 bases from V and 6 bases from J; bases unmatched to any gene: 16. This CDR3 reads CASSPASGSGVGGNEQFF. DNA for the CDR3: TGTGCCAGCAGTCCAGCTAGCGGGAGTGGTGTAGGGGGCAATGAGCAGTTCTTC.

This clone was counted between two and nine times. The J gene is TRBJ1-3, the V gene TRBV7-9, with D maybe TRBD1 (5 bases). Germline V gene data show CDR1 as SEHNR and CDR2 as FQNEAQ (reference sequence). Between the trimmed V and J ends, which lost 7 bases and 0 bases, there was a span of 16 bases. This CDR3 region has 16 residues. The CDR3: CASNAYDSYSGNTIYF. DNA for the CDR3: TGTGCCAGCAACGCATACGACAGCTACTCTGGAAACACCATATATTTT.

The genes are TRBV2 and TRBJ2-5; 14 nucleotides line up with TRBD2. The trim removed 6 bases at V and 7 bases at J, leaving 4 bases unmatched. Germline V CDR1 and CDR2: SNHLY, FYNNEI. There are 14 residues in the CDR3. CDR3 bases: TGTGCCAGCAGGCCCGGGACTAGCGGGGGGACCCAGTACTTC. Residues: CASRPGTSGGTQYF.